Shown below are 25 T cell receptor beta chains from a single sample sequenced in a study of regulatory and conventional T cells in RAG deficiency. Conventional CD4+ T cells were sorted from blood as CD25-low CD127-high cells. Repertoires were generated with immunoSEQ multiplex PCR, while TCRdb's copy carries only in-frame clones and drops some. The sample has 20,000 to 25,000 clones; about 92% are singletons. The same data also went into a second study, on regulatory T cells. That work adds: Amplification used 52 TRBV primers and 13 TRBJ primers.

Sequencing was carried out using CD4+ T cells sorted from blood. Receptor source: a human donor in good health.

This rearrangement joins TRBV5-1 to TRBJ2-7, with unresolved D. The germline gives CDR1 SGHRS, CDR2 YFSETQ. The CDR3 has 13 amino acids. V dropped 2 bases and J dropped 6 bases, with 12 bases sitting between them. The CDR3 region is CASSFLQWGEQYF. Here the CDR3 DNA reads TGCGCCAGCAGCTTTCTCCAGTGGGGCGAGCAGTACTTC. The variable domain in full, with the rest retrieved from reference TRBV5-1 and TRBJ2-7, is KAGVTQTPRYLIKTRGQQVTLSCSPISGHRSVSWYQQTPGQGLQFLFEYFSETQRNKGNFPGRFSGRQFSNSRSEMNVSTLELGDSALYLCASSFLQWGEQYFGPGTRLTVT.

The chain employs TRBV11-3 and TRBJ2-2, with a possible D match to TRBD2 (5 bases). V was pared by 2 bases and J by 2 bases, with 12 bases between. CDR1 and CDR2 from the germline V gene are SGHNT and YENEEA. The CDR3 extends over 16 amino acids. CDR3: CASSLTEEKNTGELFF. Here the CDR3 DNA reads TGTGCCAGCAGCTTAACGGAGGAGAAAAACACCGGGGAGCTGTTTTTT.

This chain joins TRBV7-3 and TRBJ2-5, with 7 bases aligning to TRBD2. With 6 bases clipped from V and 5 bases from J, the junction kept 6 bases outside the gene matches. This CDR3 comprises 13 residues. The germline gives CDR1 SGHTA, CDR2 FQGTGA. CDR3 nucleotide sequence: TGTGCCAGCAGTCGTACTAGCGATGAGACCCAGTACTTC. Translating it yields CASSRTSDETQYF.

V is TRBV6-5 and J is TRBJ1-1, with D maybe TRBD1 (5 bases). Germline V CDR1 and CDR2: MNHEY, SVGAGI. The CDR3 contains 13 residues. The V end lost 6 bases, the J end lost 1 base, and 9 bases lay between the germline ends. CDR3 coding DNA: TGTGCCAGCAGACCAGACAGGAACACTGAAGCTTTCTTT. Residues: CASRPDRNTEAFF.

V is TRBV6-1 and J is TRBJ2-7; 13 bases match TRBD2. Trimming took 6 bases from V and 6 from J; bases not matched to a gene: 8. CDR1 MNHNS and CDR2 SASEGT come from the germline V gene. There are 15 residues in the CDR3. This CDR3 is CASSYIGTSGTEQYF. The CDR3, as DNA: TGTGCCAGCAGCTACATCGGGACTAGCGGGACCGAGCAGTACTTC.

The gene calls are TRBV30 and TRBJ2-7; no firm D call. The germline V and J ends were trimmed by 0 bases and 4 bases, with 7 bases remaining between them. This CDR3 comprises 12 residues. Germline CDR1 GTSNPN, CDR2 SVGIG (reference sequence). CDR3 nucleotide sequence: TGTGCCTGGAGTGTACGTTGGTACGAGCAGTACTTC. Encoded protein: CAWSVRWYEQYF.

The table lists this clone with a count of one. The rearrangement links TRBV7-7 to TRBJ2-5; D remains ambiguous. V lost 6 bases and J 5 bases, leaving 19 bases between the germline ends. There are 15 residues in the CDR3. Germline CDR1 and CDR2: SSHAT and FNYEAQ (reference sequence). DNA of the CDR3: TGTGCCAGCAGTTCGCGACTTAACCCGAGGGAGACCCAGTACTTC. Protein: CASSSRLNPRETQYF.

The chain has TRBV6-6 and TRBJ1-5; D is undetermined. The CDR3 consists of 12 residues. Germline loops: CDR1 MNHNY, CDR2 SVGAGI (reference sequence). Trimming cost V 8 bases and J 3 bases, with 8 bases left between them. In DNA, the CDR3 is TGTGCCAGCCAATCGTTCAATCAGCCCCAGCATTTT. Encoded protein: CASQSFNQPQHF.

J is TRBJ1-1 and V is TRBV7-9; TRBD1 aligns across 10 bases. CDR1 and CDR2 (germline): SEHNR, FQNEAQ (reference sequence). V was clipped by 5 bases and J by 3 bases; unmatched bases: 6. The CDR3 is 15 residues long. The CDR3 loop reads CASSDTGTGDTEAFF. In DNA, the CDR3 is TGTGCCAGCAGCGATACCGGGACAGGGGACACTGAAGCTTTCTTT.

V usage is TRBV5-6 and J usage is TRBJ1-2; D gene uncertain. From germline, CDR1 is SGHDT and CDR2 YYEEEE. The CDR3 runs 13 residues. With 4 bases removed from V and 7 bases from J, the gap between germline ends came to 14 bases. The CDR3 reads CASSPWTAGGYTF. The CDR3 region has the DNA TGTGCCAGCAGCCCTTGGACGGCTGGTGGCTACACCTTC. Drawing the rest from reference TRBV5-6 and TRBJ1-2, the complete variable domain is DAGVTQSPTHLIKTRGQQVTLRCSPKSGHDTVSWYQQALGQGPQFIFQYYEEEERQRGNFPDRFSGHQFPNYSSELNVNALLLGDSALYLCASSPWTAGGYTFGSGTRLTVV.

The chain links TRBV27 to TRBJ1-3; 8 bases are shared with TRBD1. CDR1 and CDR2 (germline): MNHEY, SMNVEV (reference sequence). This CDR3 has 15 amino acids. Trimming at V came to 5 bases and at J to 2 bases, leaving 5 bases not matched to a gene. The CDR3 spells CASSPTQGAGNTIYF. CDR3 coding DNA: TGTGCCAGCAGTCCTACACAGGGGGCTGGAAACACCATATATTTT.

This clone was recorded a few times. Different DNA sequences within this sample yield the same CDR3. The chain carries TRBV28 and TRBJ1-2; D call uncertain. With 4 bases removed from V and 4 bases from J, the gap between germline ends came to 4 bases. Germline V gene data show CDR1 as MDHEN and CDR2 as SYDVKM. This CDR3 contains 11 residues. The CDR3 bases are TGTGCCAGCAGTTCAACCTATGGCTACACCTTC. It specifies CASSSTYGYTF.

This chain uses TRBV2 with TRBJ2-7; TRBD1 might be the D (5 bases). In germline, CDR1 is SNHLY, CDR2 FYNNEI. Between the trimmed V and J ends, which lost 4 bases and 6 bases, there was a span of 7 bases. The CDR3 has 11 amino acids. CDR3 loop: CASSGRVEQYF. DNA for the CDR3: TGTGCCAGCAGTGGCAGGGTCGAGCAGTACTTC.

The chain couples TRBV28 to TRBJ1-2; TRBD1 might be the D (6 bases). The CDR3 loop spans 15 amino acids. V lost 6 bases and J 2 bases, leaving 16 bases between the germline ends. Germline CDR1 is MDHEN and CDR2 is SYDVKM. This chain's CDR3 is CASRGAGAGNYGYTF. The CDR3 DNA is TGTGCCAGCAGGGGAGCGGGGGCGGGGAACTATGGCTACACCTTC.

The genes are TRBV6-4 and TRBJ2-7; 8 bases map to TRBD2. This CDR3 is built from 15 residues. Looked up from germline, CDR1 is MRHNA and CDR2 is SNTAGT. J was trimmed by 4 bases and V by 10 bases; bases with no gene match: 15. CDR3 DNA: TGTGCCACCCACGGAAATCGGGAGGGCCGGTACGAGCAGTACTTC. It is translated as CATHGNREGRYEQYF.

The J gene is TRBJ2-4, the V gene TRBV7-9; D gene uncertain. Germline V gene data show CDR1 as SEHNR and CDR2 as FQNEAQ (reference sequence). Trimming shortened V by 0 bases and J by 6 bases, and 6 bases separated the two germline ends. The CDR3 covers 13 residues. CDR3 sequence (DNA): TGTGCCAGCAGCTTAGCGACGGTAAACATTCAGTACTTC. Translation: CASSLATVNIQYF.

V usage is TRBV6-5 and J usage is TRBJ1-1; 7 nucleotides match TRBD1. Germline V CDR1 and CDR2: MNHEY, SVGAGI. There are 14 residues in the CDR3. Trimming cost V 7 bases and J 0 bases; bases outside gene matches: 5. For the CDR3, the DNA is TGTGCCAGCACGAGGGGGCAAATGAACACTGAAGCTTTCTTT. Its protein is CASTRGQMNTEAFF.

The rearrangement joins TRBV19 to TRBJ1-1, with TRBD1 identical over 8 bases. V lost 9 bases and J lost 0; bases outside the gene matches: 3. This CDR3 has 13 amino acids. CDR1 is LNHDA and CDR2 is SQIVND in the germline V gene (reference sequence). As DNA, the CDR3 is TGTGCCAGCACCAGGGGGCTGAACACTGAAGCTTTCTTT. This encodes CASTRGLNTEAFF. The full variable domain, rest sourced from reference TRBV19 and TRBJ1-1, is DGGITQSPKYLFRKEGQNVTLSCEQNLNHDAMYWYRQDPGQGLRLIYYSQIVNDFQKGDIAEGYSVSREKKESFPLTVTSAQKNPTAFYLCASTRGLNTEAFFGQGTRLTVV.

The chain uses TRBV7-2 and TRBJ2-3; TRBD2 aligns across 9 bases. With V trimmed by 6 bases and J by 2 bases, 6 bases remained unmatched. This CDR3 is 15 amino acids long. CDR1 is SGHTA and CDR2 is FQGNSA in the germline V gene. The CDR3 spells CASSQAGGFTDTQYF. The CDR3 nucleotides read TGTGCCAGCAGTCAAGCGGGGGGATTCACAGATACGCAGTATTTT.

The chain links TRBV19 to TRBJ1-2; maybe TRBD1 (6 bases). V lost 5 bases and J 2 bases, leaving 15 bases between the germline ends. CDR1 is LNHDA and CDR2 is SQIVND in the germline V gene (reference sequence). The CDR3 is 15 residues long. CDR3 coding DNA: TGTGCCAGTAGTCTACGGACAGATTTAAACTATGGCTACACCTTC. Protein product: CASSLRTDLNYGYTF.

The gene calls are TRBV21-1 and TRBJ1-4; TRBD1, as called in the table, went unchecked against the DNA. TRBV21-1 is shown as a pseudogene. This CDR3 comprises 15 residues. The CDR3 DNA reads as TGTGCCAGCAGCAAACAACTCTTAGGGGTTGAAAAACTGTTTTTT. This encodes CASSKQLLGVEKLFF.

The chain couples TRBV2 to TRBJ2-2, with TRBD1 as a possible D gene (6 bases). The CDR3 contains 15 residues. V was trimmed by 2 bases and J by 1 base, leaving 8 bases between them. Germline V gene data show CDR1 as SNHLY and CDR2 as FYNNEI. CDR3 in DNA: TGTGCCAGCAGTGAAACGGGACAGAACACCGGGGAGCTGTTTTTT. The encoded protein is CASSETGQNTGELFF.

With respect to this clone: Other DNA variants within this sample encode the same CDR3. J is TRBJ2-6 and V is TRBV5-1, with 8 nucleotides matching TRBD1. There are 17 residues in the CDR3. Trimming removed 4 bases from V and 0 bases from J; junction bases left unmatched: 6. The germline gives CDR1 SGHRS, CDR2 YFSETQ. The CDR3 protein is CASSPGQASSGANVLTF. CDR3 sequence (DNA): TGCGCCAGCAGCCCGGGACAGGCCAGCTCTGGGGCCAACGTCCTGACTTTC.

The rearrangement links TRBV19 to TRBJ1-5, with D unresolved. CDR3 length: 14 residues. The germline CDR1 and CDR2 sequences are LNHDA and SQIVND (reference sequence). Trimming stripped 3 bases from V and 0 bases from J, with 6 bases between. CDR3 nucleotides: TGTGCCAGTAGTATGGGGAATAGCAATCAGCCCCAGCATTTT. It yields the protein CASSMGNSNQPQHF.

The chain couples TRBV5-1 to TRBJ2-2, with unresolved D. The CDR3 spans 14 residues. Germline-derived CDR1 and CDR2 are SGHRS and YFSETQ. V lost 0 bases to trimming and J lost 3 bases, with 6 bases between them. Here the CDR3 DNA reads TGCGCCAGCAGCTTGGCTCCCGACACCGGGGAGCTGTTTTTT. Its translation: CASSLAPDTGELFF. The full variable domain, rest sourced from reference TRBV5-1 and TRBJ2-2, is KAGVTQTPRYLIKTRGQQVTLSCSPISGHRSVSWYQQTPGQGLQFLFEYFSETQRNKGNFPGRFSGRQFSNSRSEMNVSTLELGDSALYLCASSLAPDTGELFFGEGSRLTVL.